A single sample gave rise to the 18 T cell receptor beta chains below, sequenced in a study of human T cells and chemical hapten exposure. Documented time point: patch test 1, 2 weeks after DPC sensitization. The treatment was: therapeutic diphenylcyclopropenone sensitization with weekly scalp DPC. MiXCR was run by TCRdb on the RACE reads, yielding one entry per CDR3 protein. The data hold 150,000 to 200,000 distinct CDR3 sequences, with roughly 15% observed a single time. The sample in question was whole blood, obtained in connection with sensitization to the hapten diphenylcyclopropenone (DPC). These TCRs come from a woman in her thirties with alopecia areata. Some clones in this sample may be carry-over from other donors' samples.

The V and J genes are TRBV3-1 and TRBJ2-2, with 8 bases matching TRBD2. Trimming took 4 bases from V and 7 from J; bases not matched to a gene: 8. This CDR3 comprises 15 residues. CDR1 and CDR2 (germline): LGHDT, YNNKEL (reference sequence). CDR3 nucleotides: TGTGCCAGCAGCCCCGGGGGGGCCGAATACGGGGAGCTGTTTTTT. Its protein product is CASSPGGAEYGELFF. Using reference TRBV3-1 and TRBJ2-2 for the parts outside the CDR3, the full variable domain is DTAVSQTPKYLVTQMGNDKSIKCEQNLGHDTMYWYKQDSKKFLKIMFSYNNKELIINETVPNRFSPKSPDKAHLNLHINSLELGDSAVYFCASSPGGAEYGELFFGEGSRLTVL.

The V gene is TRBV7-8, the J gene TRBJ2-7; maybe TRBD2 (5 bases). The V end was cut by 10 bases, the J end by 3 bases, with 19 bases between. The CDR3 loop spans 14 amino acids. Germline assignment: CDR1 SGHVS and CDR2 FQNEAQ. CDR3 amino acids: CATGLGAHNYEQYF. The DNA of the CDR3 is TGTGCCACCGGTCTGGGAGCCCATAACTACGAGCAGTACTTC.

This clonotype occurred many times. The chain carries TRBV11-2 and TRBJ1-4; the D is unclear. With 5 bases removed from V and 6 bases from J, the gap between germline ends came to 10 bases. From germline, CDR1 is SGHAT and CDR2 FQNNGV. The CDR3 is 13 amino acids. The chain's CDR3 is CASSLQVDEKLFF. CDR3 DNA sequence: TGTGCCAGCAGCCTTCAGGTGGATGAAAAACTGTTTTTT.

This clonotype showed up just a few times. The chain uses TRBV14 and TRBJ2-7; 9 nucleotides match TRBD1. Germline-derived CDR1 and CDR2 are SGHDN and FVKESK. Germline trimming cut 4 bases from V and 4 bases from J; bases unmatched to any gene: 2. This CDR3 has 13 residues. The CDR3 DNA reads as TGTGCCAGCAGCCGACAGGGGGGGTACGAGCAGTACTTC. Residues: CASSRQGGYEQYF.

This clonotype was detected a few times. In DNA form, the CDR3 reads TGTGCCAGCAGCTTCGGGGGCTACAATGAGCAGTTCTTC. It is translated as CASSFGGYNEQFF. The V gene is TRBV11-2, the J gene TRBJ2-1; TRBD2 might be the D (6 bases). This CDR3 region has 13 residues. Germline V gene data show CDR1 as SGHAT and CDR2 as FQNNGV. Trimming pared 3 bases from V and 3 bases from J, leaving 6 bases between.

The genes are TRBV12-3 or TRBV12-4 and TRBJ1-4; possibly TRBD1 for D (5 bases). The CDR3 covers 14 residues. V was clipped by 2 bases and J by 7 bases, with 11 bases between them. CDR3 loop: CASSLKTGGEKLFF. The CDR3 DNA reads TGTGCCAGCAGTTTAAAGACCGGGGGTGAAAAACTGTTTTTT.

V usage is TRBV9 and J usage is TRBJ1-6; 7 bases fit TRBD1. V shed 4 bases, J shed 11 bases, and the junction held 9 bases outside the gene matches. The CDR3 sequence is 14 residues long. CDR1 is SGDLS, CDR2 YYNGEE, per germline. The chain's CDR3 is CASSPRDRDAPLHF. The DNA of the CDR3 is TGTGCCAGCAGCCCGCGAGACAGGGACGCACCCCTCCACTTT.

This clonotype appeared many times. CDR3 loop: CASSFRTEGNTIYF. In nucleotides, the CDR3 is TGTGCCAGCAGCTTTAGGACCGAGGGAAACACCATATATTTT. The chain joins TRBV7-2 to TRBJ1-3; D is undetermined. V was shortened by 3 bases and J by 4 bases, with 10 bases between the two germline ends. Germline CDR1 reads SGHTA; CDR2 reads FQGNSA. CDR3 length equals 14 residues.

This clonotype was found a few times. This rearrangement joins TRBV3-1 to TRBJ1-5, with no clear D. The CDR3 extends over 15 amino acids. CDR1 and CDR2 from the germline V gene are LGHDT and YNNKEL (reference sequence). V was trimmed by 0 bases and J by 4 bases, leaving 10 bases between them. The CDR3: CASSQDTLANQPQHF. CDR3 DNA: TGTGCCAGCAGCCAAGATACTTTGGCAAATCAGCCCCAGCATTTT.

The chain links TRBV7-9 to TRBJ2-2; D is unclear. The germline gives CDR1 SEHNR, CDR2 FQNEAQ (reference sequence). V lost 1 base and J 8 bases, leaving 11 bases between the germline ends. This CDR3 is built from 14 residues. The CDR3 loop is CASSLGPSPGELFF. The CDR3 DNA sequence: TGTGCCAGCAGCTTAGGCCCGAGCCCGGGGGAGCTGTTTTTT. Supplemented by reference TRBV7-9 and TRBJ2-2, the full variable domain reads DTGVSQNPRHKITKRGQNVTFRCDPISEHNRLYWYRQTLGQGPEFLTYFQNEAQLEKSRLLSDRFSAERPKGSFSTLEIQRTEQGDSAMYLCASSLGPSPGELFFGEGSRLTVL.

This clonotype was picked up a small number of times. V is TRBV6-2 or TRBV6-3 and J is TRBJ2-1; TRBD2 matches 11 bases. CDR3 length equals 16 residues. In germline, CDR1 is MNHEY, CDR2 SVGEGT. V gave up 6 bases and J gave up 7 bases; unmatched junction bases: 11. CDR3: CASRLSGGAPGNEQFF. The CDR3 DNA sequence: TGTGCCAGCAGGCTTAGCGGGGGGGCACCTGGAAATGAGCAGTTCTTC.

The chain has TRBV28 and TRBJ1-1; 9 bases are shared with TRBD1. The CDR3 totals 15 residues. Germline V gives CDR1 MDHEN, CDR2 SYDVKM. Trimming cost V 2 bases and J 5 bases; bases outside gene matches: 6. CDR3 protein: CASSLGTGKRTEAFF. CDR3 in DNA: TGTGCCAGCAGTTTAGGGACAGGGAAGAGGACTGAAGCTTTCTTT.

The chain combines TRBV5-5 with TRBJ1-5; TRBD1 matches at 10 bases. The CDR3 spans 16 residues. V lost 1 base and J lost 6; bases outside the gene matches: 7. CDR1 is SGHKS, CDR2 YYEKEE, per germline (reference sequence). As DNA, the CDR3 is TGTGCCAGCAGCTTGACCGGGACAGGGGCTTTTCAGCCCCAGCATTTT. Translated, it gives CASSLTGTGAFQPQHF.

This CDR3 reads CASSPGGSAQETQYF. The CDR3 coding sequence is TGCGCCAGCAGCCCCGGAGGAAGCGCCCAAGAGACCCAGTACTTC. V gene TRBV5-1 combines with J gene TRBJ2-5, with D possibly being TRBD2 (5 bases). Germline CDR1 SGHRS, CDR2 YFSETQ. V was clipped by 4 bases and J by 1 base, with 14 bases between them. The CDR3 totals 15 residues.

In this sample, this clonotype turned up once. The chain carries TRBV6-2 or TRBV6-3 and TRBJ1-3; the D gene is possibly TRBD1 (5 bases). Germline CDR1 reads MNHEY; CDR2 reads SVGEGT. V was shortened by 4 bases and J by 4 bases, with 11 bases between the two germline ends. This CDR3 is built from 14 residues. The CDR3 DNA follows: TGTGCCAGCAGTTCCGGGACGCGGGGAAACACCATATATTTT. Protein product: CASSSGTRGNTIYF.

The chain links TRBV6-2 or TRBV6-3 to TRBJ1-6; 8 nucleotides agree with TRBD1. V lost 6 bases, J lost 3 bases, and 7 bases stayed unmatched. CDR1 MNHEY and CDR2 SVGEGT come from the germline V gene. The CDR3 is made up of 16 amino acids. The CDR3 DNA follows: TGTGCCAGCAGACCCGGACAGGGCCACTATAATTCACCCCTCCACTTT. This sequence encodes CASRPGQGHYNSPLHF.

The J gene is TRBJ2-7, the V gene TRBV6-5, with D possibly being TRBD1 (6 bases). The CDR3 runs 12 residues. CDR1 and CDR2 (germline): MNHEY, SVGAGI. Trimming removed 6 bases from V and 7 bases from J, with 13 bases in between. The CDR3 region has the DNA TGTGCCAGCAGAACATCCGGGACAGAGCAGTACTTC. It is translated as CASRTSGTEQYF.

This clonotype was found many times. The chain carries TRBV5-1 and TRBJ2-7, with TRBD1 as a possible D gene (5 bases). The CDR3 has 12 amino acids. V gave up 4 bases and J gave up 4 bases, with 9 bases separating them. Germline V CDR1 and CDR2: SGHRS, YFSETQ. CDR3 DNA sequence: TGCGCCAGCAGCCCCGACAGATACGAGCAGTACTTC. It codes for CASSPDRYEQYF.